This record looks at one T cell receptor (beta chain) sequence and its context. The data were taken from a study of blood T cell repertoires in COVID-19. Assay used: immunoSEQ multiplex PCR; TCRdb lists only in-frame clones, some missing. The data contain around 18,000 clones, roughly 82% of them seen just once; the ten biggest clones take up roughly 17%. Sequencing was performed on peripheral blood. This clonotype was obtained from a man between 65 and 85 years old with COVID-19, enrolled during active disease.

CDR3 sequence reads: CASSIMGEGYNEQFF. CDR3 nucleotides: TGTGCCAGTAGTATCATGGGAGAAGGTTACAATGAGCAGTTCTTC. This chain connects TRBV19 to TRBJ2-1; perhaps TRBD2 as D (5 bases). With 3 bases removed from V and 4 bases from J, the gap between germline ends came to 13 bases. There are 15 residues in the CDR3. Germline lookup yields CDR1 LNHDA and CDR2 SQIVND (reference sequence).